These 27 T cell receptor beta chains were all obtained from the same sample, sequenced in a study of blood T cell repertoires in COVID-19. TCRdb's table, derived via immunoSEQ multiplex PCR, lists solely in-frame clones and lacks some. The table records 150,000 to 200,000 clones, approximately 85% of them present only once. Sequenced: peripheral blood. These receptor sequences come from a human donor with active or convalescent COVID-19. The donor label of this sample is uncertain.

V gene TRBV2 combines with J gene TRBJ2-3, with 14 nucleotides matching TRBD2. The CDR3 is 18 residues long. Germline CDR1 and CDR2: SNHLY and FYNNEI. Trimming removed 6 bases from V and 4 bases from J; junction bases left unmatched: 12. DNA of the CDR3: TGTGCCAGCAGGGCACCGGGACTAGCGGGAGTAAGGGCAGATACGCAGTATTTT. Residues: CASRAPGLAGVRADTQYF.

CDR3 sequence: CASSNTGTQETQYF. DNA of the CDR3: TGTGCCAGCAGTAACACAGGGACCCAAGAGACCCAGTACTTC. The V call is TRBV27, the J call TRBJ2-5; perhaps TRBD1 as D (6 bases). The V end was cut by 5 bases, the J end by 1 base, with 11 bases between. Germline-derived CDR1 and CDR2 are MNHEY and SMNVEV (reference sequence). This CDR3 comprises 14 residues.

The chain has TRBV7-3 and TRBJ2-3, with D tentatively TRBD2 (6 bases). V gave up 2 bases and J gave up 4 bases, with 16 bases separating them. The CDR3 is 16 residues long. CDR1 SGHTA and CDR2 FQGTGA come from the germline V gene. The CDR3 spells CASSLGRGPWADTQYF. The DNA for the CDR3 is TGTGCCAGCAGCTTAGGGCGGGGCCCCTGGGCAGATACGCAGTATTTT.

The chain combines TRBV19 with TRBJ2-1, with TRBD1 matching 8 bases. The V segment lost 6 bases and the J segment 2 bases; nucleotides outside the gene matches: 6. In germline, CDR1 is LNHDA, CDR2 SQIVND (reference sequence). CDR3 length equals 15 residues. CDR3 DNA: TGTGCCAGTAGGGGGCCGGGACAGGCCTACAATGAGCAGTTCTTC. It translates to CASRGPGQAYNEQFF.

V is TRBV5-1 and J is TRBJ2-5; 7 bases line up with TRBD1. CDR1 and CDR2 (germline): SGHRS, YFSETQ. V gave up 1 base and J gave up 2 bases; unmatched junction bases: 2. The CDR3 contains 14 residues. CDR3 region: CASSLWDSQETQYF. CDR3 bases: TGCGCCAGCAGCTTGTGGGACAGTCAAGAGACCCAGTACTTC. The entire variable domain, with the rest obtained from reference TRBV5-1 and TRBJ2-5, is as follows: KAGVTQTPRYLIKTRGQQVTLSCSPISGHRSVSWYQQTPGQGLQFLFEYFSETQRNKGNFPGRFSGRQFSNSRSEMNVSTLELGDSALYLCASSLWDSQETQYFGPGTRLLVL.

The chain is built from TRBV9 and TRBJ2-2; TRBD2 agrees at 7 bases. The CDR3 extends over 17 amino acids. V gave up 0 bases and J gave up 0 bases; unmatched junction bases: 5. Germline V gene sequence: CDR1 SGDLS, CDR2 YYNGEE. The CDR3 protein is CASSVAIAGSNTGELFF. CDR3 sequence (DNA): TGTGCCAGCAGCGTAGCTATAGCGGGCTCGAACACCGGGGAGCTGTTTTTT.

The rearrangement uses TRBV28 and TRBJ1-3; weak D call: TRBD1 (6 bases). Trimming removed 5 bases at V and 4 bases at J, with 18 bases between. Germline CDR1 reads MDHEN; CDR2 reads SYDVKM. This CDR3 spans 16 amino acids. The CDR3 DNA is TGTGCCAGCAGTGCCGTGGGCACAGGGTCCGGAAACACCATATATTTT. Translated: CASSAVGTGSGNTIYF.

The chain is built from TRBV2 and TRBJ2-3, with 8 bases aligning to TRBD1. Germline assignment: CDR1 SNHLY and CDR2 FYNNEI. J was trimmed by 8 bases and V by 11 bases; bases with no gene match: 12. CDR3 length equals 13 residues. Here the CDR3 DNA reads TGTGCCGGACAGGGAGTCTTGGGGATTACGCAGTATTTT. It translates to CAGQGVLGITQYF.

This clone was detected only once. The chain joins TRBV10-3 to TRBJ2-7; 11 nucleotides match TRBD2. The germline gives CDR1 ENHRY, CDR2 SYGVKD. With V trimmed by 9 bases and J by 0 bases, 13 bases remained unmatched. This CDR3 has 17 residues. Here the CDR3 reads CAIRGTSGGSSSYEQYF. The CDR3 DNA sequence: TGTGCCATTAGGGGCACTAGCGGGGGCAGTAGCTCCTACGAGCAGTACTTC.

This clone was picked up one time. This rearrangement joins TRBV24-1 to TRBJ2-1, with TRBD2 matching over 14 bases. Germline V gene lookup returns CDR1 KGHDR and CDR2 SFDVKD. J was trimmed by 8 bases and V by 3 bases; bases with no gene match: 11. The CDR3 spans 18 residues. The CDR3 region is CATSDPTTSGRAWDEQFF. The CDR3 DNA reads TGTGCCACCAGTGATCCTACGACTAGCGGGAGGGCCTGGGATGAGCAGTTCTTC.

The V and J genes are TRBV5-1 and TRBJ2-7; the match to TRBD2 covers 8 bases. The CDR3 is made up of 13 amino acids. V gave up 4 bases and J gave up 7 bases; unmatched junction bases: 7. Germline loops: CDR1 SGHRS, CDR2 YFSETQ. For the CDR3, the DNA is TGCGCCAGCAGCCCAGCGGGAGTAGGGGAGCAGTACTTC. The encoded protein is CASSPAGVGEQYF.

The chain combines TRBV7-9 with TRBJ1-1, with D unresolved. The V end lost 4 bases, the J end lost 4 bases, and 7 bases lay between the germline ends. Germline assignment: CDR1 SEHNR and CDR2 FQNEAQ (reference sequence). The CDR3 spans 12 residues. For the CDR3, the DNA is TGTGCCAGCAGCTGGGCGGGCACTGAAGCTTTCTTT. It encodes CASSWAGTEAFF. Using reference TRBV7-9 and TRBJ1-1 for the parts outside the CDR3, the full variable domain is DTGVSQNPRHKITKRGQNVTFRCDPISEHNRLYWYRQTLGQGPEFLTYFQNEAQLEKSRLLSDRFSAERPKGSFSTLEIQRTEQGDSAMYLCASSWAGTEAFFGQGTRLTVV.

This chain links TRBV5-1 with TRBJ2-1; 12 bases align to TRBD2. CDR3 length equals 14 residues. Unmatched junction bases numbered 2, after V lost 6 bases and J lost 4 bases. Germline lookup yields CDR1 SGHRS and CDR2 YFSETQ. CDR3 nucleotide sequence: TGCGCCAGCAAAACTAGCGGGAGGTACAATGAGCAGTTCTTC. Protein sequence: CASKTSGRYNEQFF.

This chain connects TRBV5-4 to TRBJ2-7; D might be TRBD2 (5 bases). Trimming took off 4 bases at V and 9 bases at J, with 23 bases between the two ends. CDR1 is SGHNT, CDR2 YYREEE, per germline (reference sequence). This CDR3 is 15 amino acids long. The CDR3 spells CASSPPRTGFSAQYF. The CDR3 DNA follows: TGTGCCAGCAGCCCCCCCCGGACGGGATTCTCTGCGCAGTACTTC.

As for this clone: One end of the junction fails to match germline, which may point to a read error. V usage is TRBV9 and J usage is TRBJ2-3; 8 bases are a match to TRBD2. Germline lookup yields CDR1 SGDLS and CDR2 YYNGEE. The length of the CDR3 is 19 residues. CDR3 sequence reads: CASSRGGGVIGARTDTQYF. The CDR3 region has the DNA TGCGCCAGCAGCCGGGGGGGCGGGGTTATCGGCGCACGGACAGATACGCAGTATTTT. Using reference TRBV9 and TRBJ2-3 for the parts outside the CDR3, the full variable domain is DSGVTQTPKHLITATGQRVTLRCSPRSGDLSVYWYQQSLDQGLQFLIQYYNGEERAKGNILERFSAQQFPDLHSELNLSSLELGDSALYFCASSRGGGVIGARTDTQYFGPGTRLTVL.

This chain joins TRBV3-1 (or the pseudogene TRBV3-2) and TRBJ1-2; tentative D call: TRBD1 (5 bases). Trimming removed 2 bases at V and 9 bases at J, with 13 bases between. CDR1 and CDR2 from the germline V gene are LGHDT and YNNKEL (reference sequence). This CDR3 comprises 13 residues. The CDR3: CASSQLTGGRYTF. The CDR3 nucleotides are TGTGCCAGCAGCCAACTAACGGGGGGTCGCTACACCTTC.

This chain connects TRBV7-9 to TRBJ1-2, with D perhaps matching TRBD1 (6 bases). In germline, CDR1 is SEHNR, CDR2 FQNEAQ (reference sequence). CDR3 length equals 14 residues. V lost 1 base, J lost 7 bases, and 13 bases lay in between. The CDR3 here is CASSLVGAIAGYTF. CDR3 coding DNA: TGTGCCAGCAGCTTAGTGGGGGCCATTGCTGGCTACACCTTC.

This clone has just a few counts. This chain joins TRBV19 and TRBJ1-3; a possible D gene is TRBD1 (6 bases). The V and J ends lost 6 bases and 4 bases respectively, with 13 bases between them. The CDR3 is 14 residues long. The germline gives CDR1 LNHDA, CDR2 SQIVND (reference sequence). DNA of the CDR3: TGTGCCAGTAGAGAGGACAGAGCAGGAAACACCATATATTTT. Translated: CASREDRAGNTIYF.

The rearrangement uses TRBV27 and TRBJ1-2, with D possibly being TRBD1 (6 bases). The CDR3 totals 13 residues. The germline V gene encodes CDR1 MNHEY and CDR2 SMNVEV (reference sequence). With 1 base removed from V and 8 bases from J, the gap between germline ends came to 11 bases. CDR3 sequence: CASSLYRDVGYTF. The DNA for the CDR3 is TGTGCCAGCAGTTTATACAGGGACGTAGGCTACACCTTC.

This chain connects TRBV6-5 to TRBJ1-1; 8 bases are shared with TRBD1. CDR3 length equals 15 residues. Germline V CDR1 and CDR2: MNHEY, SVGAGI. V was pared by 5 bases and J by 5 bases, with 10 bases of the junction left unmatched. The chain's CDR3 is CASSILTGVRTEAFF. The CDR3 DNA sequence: TGTGCCAGCAGTATCTTGACAGGGGTCAGAACTGAAGCTTTCTTT.

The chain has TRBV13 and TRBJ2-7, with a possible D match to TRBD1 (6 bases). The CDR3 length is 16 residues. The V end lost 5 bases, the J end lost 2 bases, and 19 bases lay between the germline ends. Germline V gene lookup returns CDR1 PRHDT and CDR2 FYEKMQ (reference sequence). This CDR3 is CASSLGTSKGPYEQYF. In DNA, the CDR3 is TGTGCCAGCAGCCTCGGGACAAGCAAAGGTCCCTACGAGCAGTACTTC. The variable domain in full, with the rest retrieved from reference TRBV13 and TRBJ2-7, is AAGVIQSPRHLIKEKRETATLKCYPIPRHDTVYWYQQGPGQDPQFLISFYEKMQSDKGSIPDRFSAQQFSDYHSELNMSSLELGDSALYFCASSLGTSKGPYEQYFGPGTRLTVT.

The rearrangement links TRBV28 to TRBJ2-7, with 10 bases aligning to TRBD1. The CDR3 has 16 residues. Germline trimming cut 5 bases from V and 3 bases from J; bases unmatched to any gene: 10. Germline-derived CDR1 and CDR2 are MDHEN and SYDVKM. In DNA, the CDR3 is TGTGCCAGCAGTCCCCTTACCCGGGACAGGGGCTACGAGCAGTACTTC. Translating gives CASSPLTRDRGYEQYF.

CDR3 loop: CASSPDRDRGRGTEAFF. The CDR3 coding sequence is TGTGCCAGCAGCCCCGACCGGGACAGGGGGCGCGGGACTGAAGCTTTCTTT. The chain uses TRBV7-3 and TRBJ1-1, with TRBD1 matching over 12 bases. The germline V gene has CDR1 SGHTA and CDR2 FQGTGA. The CDR3 is 17 residues long. Trimming took 5 bases from V and 5 from J; bases not matched to a gene: 12.

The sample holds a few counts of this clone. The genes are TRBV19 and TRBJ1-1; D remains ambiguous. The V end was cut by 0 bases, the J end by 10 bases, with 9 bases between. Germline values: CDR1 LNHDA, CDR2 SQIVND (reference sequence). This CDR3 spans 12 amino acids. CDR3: CASSIDLVRAFF. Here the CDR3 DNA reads TGTGCCAGTAGTATAGACCTCGTGAGAGCTTTCTTT.

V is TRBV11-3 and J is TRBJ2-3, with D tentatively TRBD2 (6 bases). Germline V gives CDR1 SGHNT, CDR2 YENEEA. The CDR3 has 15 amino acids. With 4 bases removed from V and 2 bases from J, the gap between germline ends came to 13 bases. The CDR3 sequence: CASSSRGGLTDTQYF. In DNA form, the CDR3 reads TGTGCCAGCAGCTCTAGGGGAGGCCTCACAGATACGCAGTATTTT.

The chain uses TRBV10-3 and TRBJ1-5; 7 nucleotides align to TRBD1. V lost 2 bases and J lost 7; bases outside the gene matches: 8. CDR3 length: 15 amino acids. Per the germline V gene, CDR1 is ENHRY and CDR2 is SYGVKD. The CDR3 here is CAISETGQAPQPQHF. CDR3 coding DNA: TGTGCCATCAGTGAGACTGGACAGGCTCCACAGCCCCAGCATTTT.

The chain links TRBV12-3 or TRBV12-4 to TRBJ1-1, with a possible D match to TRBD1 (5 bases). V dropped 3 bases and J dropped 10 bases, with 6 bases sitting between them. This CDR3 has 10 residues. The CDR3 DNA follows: TGTGCCAGCAGTTTGGGGCGAGCTTTCTTT. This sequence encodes CASSLGRAFF.